The T cell receptor beta chain described here comes from a study of blood T cells in healthy people across ages. The use of a sample-barcoded 5' primer and a J-beta primer mix characterized a second PCR of roughly 7 to 11 cycles. A template-switch adaptor that had 12 random nucleotides put a tag on each cDNA molecule. TCRdb itself ran the 5' RACE reads through MiXCR, one entry per CDR3 protein. This table holds 1.8 million or so distinct CDR3 sequences, roughly two fifths found once. Germline V lookup: CDR1 SGHTA, CDR2 FQGNSA. Trimming pared 3 bases from V and 1 base from J, leaving 10 bases between. CDR3 size: 16 residues.

The gene calls are TRBV7-2 and TRBJ2-6; D remains ambiguous. The sequenced sample was blood. The clonotype was recovered from a human donor in good health. This CDR3 is CASSFAGSSGANVLTF. CDR3 coding DNA: TGTGCCAGCAGCTTTGCTGGGTCGTCTGGGGCCAACGTCCTGACTTTC. Full variable domain (remainder filled in from reference TRBV7-2 and TRBJ2-6): GAGVSQSPSNKVTEKGKDVELRCDPISGHTALYWYRQSLGQGLEFLIYFQGNSAPDKSGLPSDRFSAERTGGSVSTLTIQRTQQEDSAVYLCASSFAGSSGANVLTFGAGSRLTVL.